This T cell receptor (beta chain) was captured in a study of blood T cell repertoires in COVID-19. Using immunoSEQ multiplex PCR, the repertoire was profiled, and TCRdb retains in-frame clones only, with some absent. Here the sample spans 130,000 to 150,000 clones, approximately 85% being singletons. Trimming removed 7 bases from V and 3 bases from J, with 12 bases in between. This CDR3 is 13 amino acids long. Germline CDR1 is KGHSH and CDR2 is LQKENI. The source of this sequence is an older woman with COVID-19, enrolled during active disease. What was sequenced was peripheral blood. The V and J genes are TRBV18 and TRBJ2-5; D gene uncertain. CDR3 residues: CASYTGSEETQYF. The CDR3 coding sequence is TGTGCCAGCTATACGGGTTCCGAAGAGACCCAGTACTTC.